Below, 9 T cell receptor beta chains from the same sample are listed, as sequenced in a study of blood T cell repertoires in COVID-19. Profiled with immunoSEQ multiplex PCR; TCRdb holds only in-frame clones, not every one. In the table there are under 150,000 clones, roughly nine tenths of which are singletons. What was sequenced was peripheral blood. These TCRs come from a middle-aged man with active COVID-19.

The chain joins TRBV30 to TRBJ1-1; tentative D call: TRBD1 (5 bases). The CDR3 is made up of 11 amino acids. Germline CDR1 reads GTSNPN; CDR2 reads SVGIG (reference sequence). The ends were cut back, 7 bases at V and 1 base at J, with 7 bases in the middle. The CDR3 nucleotides read TGTGCCTTCGGACAGAACACTGAAGCTTTCTTT. This sequence encodes CAFGQNTEAFF.

The sample holds one count of this clone. V usage is TRBV2 and J usage is TRBJ2-3, with 11 bases aligning to TRBD2. This CDR3 has 13 residues. Germline assignment: CDR1 SNHLY and CDR2 FYNNEI. CDR3 sequence reads: CALAGGTTDTQYF. The CDR3 coding sequence is TGTGCGCTAGCGGGAGGTACCACAGATACGCAGTATTTT.

V is TRBV7-9 and J is TRBJ1-4; D gene uncertain. This CDR3 is built from 14 residues. With 4 bases removed from V and 8 bases from J, the gap between germline ends came to 14 bases. Germline assignment: CDR1 SEHNR and CDR2 FQNEAQ (reference sequence). The chain's CDR3 is CASSSDGVREKLFF. CDR3 sequence (DNA): TGTGCCAGCAGCTCCGACGGAGTTCGGGAAAAACTGTTTTTT.

The J gene is TRBJ2-1, the V gene TRBV3-1 (or the pseudogene TRBV3-2); 11 bases are shared with TRBD2. The CDR3 totals 17 residues. Trimming removed 4 bases from V and 12 bases from J; junction bases left unmatched: 17. The germline CDR1 and CDR2 sequences are LGHDT and YNNKEL (reference sequence). The CDR3 DNA follows: TGTGCCAGCAGCCCTAAAGTATTGACTAGCGGGGCGGGCGGGCAGTTCTTC. Amino acids: CASSPKVLTSGAGGQFF.

The V and J genes are TRBV4-1 and TRBJ2-1, with D possibly being TRBD2 (6 bases). The CDR3 runs 14 residues. The V end lost 4 bases, the J end lost 5 bases, and 12 bases lay between the germline ends. Germline V gene sequence: CDR1 MGHRA, CDR2 YSYEKL. CDR3: CASSLRWTNNEQFF. The CDR3 DNA reads as TGCGCCAGCAGCCTGAGGTGGACTAACAATGAGCAGTTCTTC.

This clone was found once. As DNA, the CDR3 is TGTGCCAGCTCAGTCCTTGGCGGCACTGAAGCTTTCTTT. This codes for CASSVLGGTEAFF. The chain recombines TRBV18 with TRBJ1-1; D remains ambiguous. The CDR3 loop spans 13 amino acids. Looked up from germline, CDR1 is KGHSH and CDR2 is LQKENI. Trimming shortened V by 5 bases and J by 4 bases, and 11 bases separated the two germline ends.

The genes are TRBV7-2 and TRBJ1-1; D call uncertain. The V gene's germline CDR1 is SGHTA and CDR2 FQGNSA. The CDR3 is made up of 13 amino acids. Deletions cut 0 bases from V and 11 bases from J, with 13 bases between. CDR3 in amino acids: CASSLARTKDAFF. CDR3 coding DNA: TGTGCCAGCAGCTTAGCGCGGACTAAAGACGCTTTCTTT.

The rearrangement uses TRBV6-1 and TRBJ2-4; 7 positions match TRBD1. There are 14 residues in the CDR3. V lost 2 bases to trimming and J lost 12 bases; unmatched junction nucleotides: 10. Germline CDR1 MNHNS, CDR2 SASEGT. Written as DNA, the CDR3 is TGTGCCAGCAGTGAATTCGGGGACAGCAGCCATCAGTACTTC. This encodes CASSEFGDSSHQYF.

The chain employs TRBV7-8 and TRBJ2-6, with D possibly being TRBD2 (6 bases). Trimming took off 5 bases at V and 0 bases at J, with 17 bases between the two ends. The CDR3 totals 18 residues. Germline lookup yields CDR1 SGHVS and CDR2 FQNEAQ. CDR3 protein: CASSHEAGRISGANVLTF. The CDR3 DNA follows: TGTGCCAGCAGCCACGAGGCGGGGCGGATCTCTGGGGCCAACGTCCTGACTTTC.